This TCR beta chain was documented in a study of metastatic and nonmetastatic thyroid tumors (dated by TCRdb to the early 2020s). For the study in its entirety: Repertoires were compared across peripheral blood and tumor or nodule tissue samples from malignant and benign thyroid patients. Summary of the overall study and its limitations: In both blood and tumor samples, TCR beta diversity was reported to be significantly higher in malignant tumors than in benign nodules.

Before undergoing thyroid surgery, none of the patients had been given any kind of treatment. Using T-cell receptor beta sequencing, the researchers looked back retrospectively at clinical samples from patients, gathered between about 2012 and 2018. This clone was seen many times. The antigen it recognizes is unknown. No base qualities exist here, and no much larger clone lies one base off it. CDR1 is given as WNHNN and CDR2 as SYGVQD, both from the germline V gene (reference sequence). V is clipped by 5 bases and J by 7 bases, and the sequence between their germline boundaries is 6 bases long. Including cysteine and phenylalanine, the CDR3 has 11 amino acids. The sequence is cut down to CDR3 DNA, 33 bases in frame from base 1. Library construction relied on PCR. Sequencing was performed on an Illumina HiSeq 4000. The TCR beta-chain CDR3 region of each patient was profiled by high-throughput sequencing. The source study handled its data this way. A classifier to discriminate distant-metastatic papillary thyroid cancer patients was built from CDR3 differences across clinicopathological groups. To measure repertoire diversity the researchers used the Shannon index, while the Morisita-Horn index served to gauge how similar the tumor and blood repertoires were. TCRdb ran its own pipeline on the public reads, namely fastp trimming at Q25 and MiXCR clone calling, and kept in-frame beta chains. These V and J calls rely on TCRdb rather than the paper's analysis. The sample includes 11,000 to 15,000 clones, with roughly 3.5% observed a single time. The ten largest clones add up to roughly 27% of the sample.

The origin of this receptor is a female donor with papillary thyroid cancer or a benign thyroid nodule (not recorded which). Some clones in this sample may be carry-over from other donors' samples. The receptor chain draws on TRBV10-1 and TRBJ1-5; TRBD1 is a weak D gene call, 5 bases matching. Sequenced sample: tumor tissue. CDR3 reads: CASSTGQPQHF. DNA sequence: TGCGCCAGCAGTACAGGCCAGCCCCAGCATTTT.